The 25 T cell receptor beta chains below come from one sample, sequenced in a study of cytomegalovirus exposure and HLA in healthy donors. PCR amplification relied on 60 Vbeta primers (plus 13 Jbeta primers). Libraries were prepared by immunoSEQ multiplex PCR; TCRdb keeps only in-frame clonotypes and omits some of them. The sample consists of under 150,000 clones, 75% to 85% of them appearing once. Sequenced: PBMCs. These receptors came from a woman in her 40s in good health and CMV-seronegative.

This rearrangement joins TRBV5-1 to TRBJ2-2, with 7 positions matching TRBD1. The CDR3 totals 15 residues. Germline V gene data show CDR1 as SGHRS and CDR2 as YFSETQ. The trim removed 0 bases at V and 9 bases at J, leaving 8 bases unmatched. The CDR3 protein is CASSLGQGAGRELFF. The CDR3 DNA reads as TGCGCCAGCAGCTTGGGACAGGGCGCAGGAAGGGAGCTGTTTTTT. Filled out from reference TRBV5-1 and TRBJ2-2, the complete variable domain reads KAGVTQTPRYLIKTRGQQVTLSCSPISGHRSVSWYQQTPGQGLQFLFEYFSETQRNKGNFPGRFSGRQFSNSRSEMNVSTLELGDSALYLCASSLGQGAGRELFFGEGSRLTVL.

V is TRBV6-7 and J is TRBJ2-7, with D possibly being TRBD2 (6 bases). TRBV6-7 is identified as an open reading frame with a role that is uncertain. The V end lost 5 bases, the J end lost 5 bases, and 10 bases lay between the germline ends. This CDR3 contains 12 residues. This CDR3 is CASSGREDEQYF. In DNA, the CDR3 is TGTGCCAGCAGTGGCAGGGAGGACGAGCAGTACTTC.

This chain joins TRBV19 and TRBJ1-1; 8 bases align to TRBD1. The CDR3 is 15 residues long. Losses at the gene ends were 5 bases for V and 4 bases for J; bases not matched to a gene: 9. The germline gives CDR1 LNHDA, CDR2 SQIVND (reference sequence). The CDR3 sequence is CASSLSGQGTTEAFF. Written as DNA, the CDR3 is TGTGCCAGTAGTCTCTCCGGACAGGGCACCACTGAAGCTTTCTTT.

This clone was recorded a few times. This sequence joins TRBV29-1 and TRBJ1-2, with 9 bases matching TRBD1. Germline trimming cut 7 bases from V and 7 bases from J; bases unmatched to any gene: 10. This CDR3 is built from 13 residues. Germline-derived CDR1 and CDR2 are SQVTM and ANQGSEA. The CDR3 loop is CSDSDRGISGYTF. The CDR3 region has the DNA TGCAGCGACTCGGACAGGGGAATCTCTGGCTACACCTTC.

The chain is built from TRBV6-5 and TRBJ2-1; the D gene is possibly TRBD2 (5 bases). This CDR3 contains 14 residues. CDR1 is MNHEY, CDR2 SVGAGI, per germline. V was clipped by 0 bases and J by 6 bases, with 9 bases between them. CDR3 sequence reads: CASSYSPGSNEQFF. The DNA for the CDR3 is TGTGCCAGCAGTTACTCACCGGGATCCAATGAGCAGTTCTTC.

The chain's CDR3 is CASSQQVYQETQYF. Written as DNA, the CDR3 is TGTGCCAGCAGCCAACAGGTGTACCAAGAGACCCAGTACTTC. The chain employs TRBV14 and TRBJ2-5; D gene uncertain. CDR1 and CDR2 from the germline V gene are SGHDN and FVKESK. V shed 2 bases and J shed 0 bases, with 7 bases lying between them. The CDR3 length is 14 residues.

The chain is built from TRBV4-2 and TRBJ2-3, with 8 bases matching TRBD2. Trimming cost V 2 bases and J 2 bases; bases outside gene matches: 6. CDR1 and CDR2 (germline): LGHNA, YNFKEQ. The CDR3 totals 16 residues. CDR3 in amino acids: CASSQQGAGDTDTQYF. Written as DNA, the CDR3 is TGTGCCAGCAGCCAACAAGGAGCGGGGGACACAGATACGCAGTATTTT.

This clone turned up a few times. The CDR3 sequence: CASSLGLADYEQYF. In DNA form, the CDR3 reads TGCGCCAGCAGCTTGGGGCTAGCGGACTACGAGCAGTACTTC. The chain employs TRBV5-1 and TRBJ2-7; 7 bases line up with TRBD2. Germline lookup yields CDR1 SGHRS and CDR2 YFSETQ. This CDR3 contains 14 residues. The V and J ends lost 0 bases and 3 bases, in that order; junction bases with no gene match: 3.

This clone was seen more than once but under ten times. The gene calls are TRBV7-2 and TRBJ2-7; 8 nucleotides line up with TRBD2. The length of the CDR3 is 12 residues. Per germline, CDR1 SGHTA and CDR2 FQGNSA. Trimming at V came to 5 bases and at J to 4 bases, leaving 1 base not matched to a gene. CDR3 region: CASSQRGYEQYF. In DNA, the CDR3 is TGTGCCAGCAGCCAGCGGGGGTACGAGCAGTACTTC.

The V gene is TRBV7-2, the J gene TRBJ1-6; 7 bases agree with TRBD1. The CDR3 is 12 amino acids. V lost 7 bases to trimming and J lost 7 bases; unmatched junction nucleotides: 1. In germline, CDR1 is SGHTA, CDR2 FQGNSA. The CDR3 here is CASTGGNSPLHF. The CDR3 DNA follows: TGTGCCAGCACAGGGGGAAATTCACCCCTCCACTTT.

This sequence joins TRBV5-6 and TRBJ2-2, with TRBD1 identical over 11 bases. The germline gives CDR1 SGHDT, CDR2 YYEEEE. CDR3 length equals 17 residues. V lost 4 bases and J lost 2; bases outside the gene matches: 7. As DNA, the CDR3 is TGTGCCAGCAGCCACCCCGGGACAGGGGGTAACACCGGGGAGCTGTTTTTT. Translating gives CASSHPGTGGNTGELFF.

The chain has TRBV19 and TRBJ1-2, with a tentative D call TRBD1 (5 bases). CDR1 and CDR2 from the germline V gene are LNHDA and SQIVND (reference sequence). CDR3 size: 12 residues. The V end lost 4 bases, the J end lost 4 bases, and 7 bases lay between the germline ends. CDR3 in amino acids: CASSTQGYGYTF. The DNA for the CDR3 is TGTGCCAGTAGTACCCAGGGCTATGGCTACACCTTC.

This clone was counted only a few times. The chain has TRBV6-1 and TRBJ1-1; TRBD1 matches at 8 bases. Trimming at V came to 7 bases and at J to 6 bases, leaving 7 bases not matched to a gene. CDR1 and CDR2 from the germline V gene are MNHNS and SASEGT. There are 13 residues in the CDR3. The CDR3 DNA reads as TGTGCCAGCACGAGACAGGGGATCGCTGAAGCTTTCTTT. Residues: CASTRQGIAEAFF.

The chain combines TRBV7-2 with TRBJ2-3; 9 positions agree with TRBD1. The CDR3 is 16 residues long. Unmatched junction bases numbered 9, after V lost 1 base and J lost 7 bases. The germline V gene has CDR1 SGHTA and CDR2 FQGNSA. The CDR3 DNA is TGTGCCAGCAGCTTAGGCCCGACAGGGGGTGTGAATACGCAGTATTTT. Protein sequence: CASSLGPTGGVNTQYF.

The gene calls are TRBV7-6 and TRBJ1-3, with D perhaps TRBD1 (5 bases). CDR1 is SGHVS, CDR2 FNYEAQ, per germline. Trimming took off 5 bases at V and 0 bases at J, with 14 bases between the two ends. The CDR3 covers 16 residues. CDR3 coding DNA: TGTGCCAGCAGCCCGCTTCCGGACATCTCTGGAAACACCATATATTTT. Translated: CASSPLPDISGNTIYF.

This chain joins TRBV7-2 and TRBJ2-5; D is unresolved. Germline V lookup: CDR1 SGHTA, CDR2 FQGNSA. CDR3 size: 13 residues. V lost 3 bases and J 3 bases, leaving 8 bases between the germline ends. For the CDR3, the DNA is TGTGCCAGCAGCTTGAGAACGGAAGAGACCCAGTACTTC. This codes for CASSLRTEETQYF.

Only a few counts were recorded for this clone. The chain is built from TRBV7-2 and TRBJ1-6, with TRBD1 matching 7 bases. The CDR3 runs to 14 residues. V was pared by 5 bases and J by 7 bases, with 5 bases of the junction left unmatched. Germline values: CDR1 SGHTA, CDR2 FQGNSA. CDR3 residues: CASSVGTANSPLHF. The CDR3 nucleotides are TGTGCCAGCAGCGTCGGGACAGCCAATTCACCCCTCCACTTT.

There are a few counts of this clone. The V call is TRBV4-2, the J call TRBJ2-7; weak D call: TRBD1 (6 bases). CDR1 LGHNA and CDR2 YNFKEQ come from the germline V gene. Between the trimmed V and J ends, which lost 6 bases and 5 bases, there was a span of 17 bases. CDR3 size: 14 residues. The CDR3 sequence: CASSRFSGDNEQYF. For the CDR3, the DNA is TGTGCCAGCAGTCGATTCTCAGGGGACAACGAGCAGTACTTC.

The chain uses TRBV18 and TRBJ1-5; TRBD1 aligns across 9 bases. The germline gives CDR1 KGHSH, CDR2 LQKENI. The trim removed 5 bases at V and 3 bases at J, leaving 5 bases unmatched. The CDR3 runs 15 residues. DNA of the CDR3: TGTGCCAGCTCATGGACAGGGGAAGACAATCAGCCCCAGCATTTT. This gives the protein CASSWTGEDNQPQHF.

Note on this clone: One end of the junction is discordant with germline, which a read error may explain. The chain joins TRBV6-6 to TRBJ1-4, with D possibly matching TRBD1 (6 bases). CDR3 size: 16 residues. Germline loops: CDR1 MNHNY, CDR2 SVGAGI (reference sequence). The CDR3 sequence is CARSFLTGRGDEKLFF. DNA of the CDR3: TGTGCCCGCAGTTTCCTAACAGGGAGGGGGGATGAAAAACTGTTTTTT.

The rearrangement joins TRBV7-3 to TRBJ2-2, with D tentatively TRBD2 (5 bases). This CDR3 has 13 amino acids. Germline V gene lookup returns CDR1 SGHTA and CDR2 FQGTGA. Deletions cut 5 bases from V and 5 bases from J, with 9 bases between. In DNA form, the CDR3 reads TGTGCCAGCAGCGTCGGAGGAACCGGGGAGCTGTTTTTT. Translated, it gives CASSVGGTGELFF.

The chain couples TRBV9 to TRBJ2-1; maybe TRBD2 (6 bases). This CDR3 comprises 17 residues. CDR1 and CDR2 from the germline V gene are SGDLS and YYNGEE. The ends were cut back, 0 bases at V and 1 base at J, with 14 bases in the middle. The CDR3 loop is CASSVARGSRSYNEQFF. The CDR3 nucleotides read TGTGCCAGCAGCGTAGCTCGGGGGTCAAGGTCCTACAATGAGCAGTTCTTC.

This chain links TRBV2 with TRBJ2-5; D is ambiguous. CDR3 length: 11 amino acids. Trimming pared 7 bases from V and 5 bases from J, leaving 8 bases between. Germline V gene sequence: CDR1 SNHLY, CDR2 FYNNEI. CDR3 protein: CASTSVETQYF. The CDR3 nucleotides read TGTGCCAGCACTAGTGTGGAGACCCAGTACTTC.

This chain links TRBV10-3 with TRBJ2-2, with 8 bases matching TRBD2. Per the germline V gene, CDR1 is ENHRY and CDR2 is SYGVKD. V lost 2 bases, J lost 1 base, and 3 bases stayed unmatched. This CDR3 region has 16 residues. The CDR3 DNA sequence: TGTGCCATCAGTGAGCAAACTAGCGGGAACACCGGGGAGCTGTTTTTT. This encodes CAISEQTSGNTGELFF.

The chain employs TRBV6-5 and TRBJ1-2; tentatively, D is TRBD1 (5 bases). CDR1 is MNHEY, CDR2 SVGAGI, per germline. The CDR3 runs 15 residues. Trimming removed 0 bases at V and 0 bases at J, with 8 bases between. The CDR3 loop reads CASSYSGRANYGYTF. The CDR3 DNA reads TGTGCCAGCAGTTACTCGGGCAGGGCTAACTATGGCTACACCTTC.